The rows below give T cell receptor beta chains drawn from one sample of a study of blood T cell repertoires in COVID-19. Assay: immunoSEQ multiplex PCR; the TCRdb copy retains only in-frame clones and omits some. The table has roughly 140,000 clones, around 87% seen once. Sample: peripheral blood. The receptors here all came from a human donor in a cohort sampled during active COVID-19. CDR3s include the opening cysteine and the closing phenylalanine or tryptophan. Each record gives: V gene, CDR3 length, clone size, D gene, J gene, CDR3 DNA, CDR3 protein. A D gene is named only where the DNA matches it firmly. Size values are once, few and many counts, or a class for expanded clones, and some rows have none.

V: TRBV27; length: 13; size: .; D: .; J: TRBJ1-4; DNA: TGTGCCAGCAGTTCATCAACTAATGAAAAACTGTTTTTT; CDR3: CASSSSTNEKLFF
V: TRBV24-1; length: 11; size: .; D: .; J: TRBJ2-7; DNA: TGTGCCAATAGAGAGGTCTACGAGCAGTACTTC; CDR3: CANREVYEQYF
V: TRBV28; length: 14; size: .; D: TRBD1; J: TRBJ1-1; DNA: TGTGCCAGCAAACCGGGACAGATGAACACTGAAGCTTTCTTT; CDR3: CASKPGQMNTEAFF
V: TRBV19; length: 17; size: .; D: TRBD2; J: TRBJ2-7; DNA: TGTGCCAGTAGTGCAAGACGGGGACTAGCGGGAACCTACGAGCAGTACTTC; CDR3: CASSARRGLAGTYEQYF
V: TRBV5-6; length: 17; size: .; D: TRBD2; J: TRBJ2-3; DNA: TGTGCCAGCAGCTACCGACTAGCGGGGGGGCTCACAGATACGCAGTATTTT; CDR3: CASSYRLAGGLTDTQYF
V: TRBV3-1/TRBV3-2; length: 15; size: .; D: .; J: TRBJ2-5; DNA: TGTGCCAGCAGCCAAGATTCAGGGTTCGGGGAGACCCAGTACTTC; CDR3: CASSQDSGFGETQYF
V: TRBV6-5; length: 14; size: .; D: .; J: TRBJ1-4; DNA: TGTGCCAGCAGTCCCCGTGGAGGCCTGGAAAAACTGTTTTTT; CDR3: CASSPRGGLEKLFF
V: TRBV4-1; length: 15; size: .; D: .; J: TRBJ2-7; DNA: TGCGCCAGCAGCCACCCCTCTCTAGGCCTTCGGGAGCAGTACTTC; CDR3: CASSHPSLGLREQYF
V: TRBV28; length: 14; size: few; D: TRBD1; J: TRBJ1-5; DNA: TGTGCCAGCAGCCTGACAGGGAATCATCAGCCCCAGCATTTT; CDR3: CASSLTGNHQPQHF
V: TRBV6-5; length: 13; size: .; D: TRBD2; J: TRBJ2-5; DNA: TGTGCCAGCCCTACCCGGGGGGGCTGGACCCAGTACTTC; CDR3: CASPTRGGWTQYF
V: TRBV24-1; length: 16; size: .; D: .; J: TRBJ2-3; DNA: TGTGCCACCAGCGAGTACACCGCAGGGAACACAGATACGCAGTATTTT; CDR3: CATSEYTAGNTDTQYF
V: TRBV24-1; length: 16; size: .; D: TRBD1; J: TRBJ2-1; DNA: TGTGCCACCAGTGATTTGAAGGGGGCCGGAACCAATGAGCAGTTCTTC; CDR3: CATSDLKGAGTNEQFF
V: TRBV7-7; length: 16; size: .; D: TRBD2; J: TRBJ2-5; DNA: TGTGCTAGCAGCGGGACTCCTAGCGGGATCCAAGAGACCCAGTACTTC; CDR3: CASSGTPSGIQETQYF
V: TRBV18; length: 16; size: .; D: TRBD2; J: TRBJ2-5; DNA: TGTGCCAGCTCGCAGTTAGCGGGAGGGCCGCAAGAGACCCAGTACTTC; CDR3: CASSQLAGGPQETQYF
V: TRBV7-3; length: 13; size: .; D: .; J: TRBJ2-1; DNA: TGTGCCAGCAGTATTGTCCCGGGATATGAGCAGTTCTTC; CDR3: CASSIVPGYEQFF
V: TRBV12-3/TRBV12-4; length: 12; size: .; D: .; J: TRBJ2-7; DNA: TGTGCCAGCACTCGGGAATCCTACGAGCAGTACTTC; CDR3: CASTRESYEQYF
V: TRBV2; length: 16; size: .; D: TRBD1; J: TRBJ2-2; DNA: TGTGCCAGCATTCGACAGGGACAAGCGAACACCGGGGAGCTGTTTTTT; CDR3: CASIRQGQANTGELFF
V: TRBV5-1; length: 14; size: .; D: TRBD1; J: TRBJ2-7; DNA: TGCGCCAGCAGCGAGCAGGGGGCCACCTACGAGCAGTACTTC; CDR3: CASSEQGATYEQYF
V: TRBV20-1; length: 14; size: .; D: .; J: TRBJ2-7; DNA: TGCAGTGCTAGTCCCAGAGAAAGGAGCTACGAGCAGTACTTC; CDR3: CSASPRERSYEQYF
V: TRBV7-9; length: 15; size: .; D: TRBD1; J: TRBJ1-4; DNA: TGTGCCAGCAGCTCAATGACAGGGCCTAATGAAAAACTGTTTTTT; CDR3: CASSSMTGPNEKLFF
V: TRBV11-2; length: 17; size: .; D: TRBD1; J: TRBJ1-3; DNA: TGTGCCAGCAGCTTAACGCGACAGGGGGCCCTCGGAAACACCATATATTTT; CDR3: CASSLTRQGALGNTIYF
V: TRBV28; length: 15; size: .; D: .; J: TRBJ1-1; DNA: TGTGCCAGCAGTTTACCCCCGTCAGGGAAGACTGAAGCTTTCTTT; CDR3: CASSLPPSGKTEAFF
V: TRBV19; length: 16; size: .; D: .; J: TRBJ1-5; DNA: TGTGCCAGTAGTATGGATCCGAGGGAAGGTAATCAGCCCCAGCATTTT; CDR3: CASSMDPREGNQPQHF
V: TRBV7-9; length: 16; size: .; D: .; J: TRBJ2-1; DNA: TGTGCCAGCAGCTTAGCATCCGACGGACTTTACAATGAGCAGTTCTTC; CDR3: CASSLASDGLYNEQFF
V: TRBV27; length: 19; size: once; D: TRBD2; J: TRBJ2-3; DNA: TGTGCCAGCAGCGGACAGACTAGCGGGAGGTTGGGGGAAGTAGATACGCAGTATTTT; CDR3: CASSGQTSGRLGEVDTQYF
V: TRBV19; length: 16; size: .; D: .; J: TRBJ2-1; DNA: TGTGCCAGTAGCGAAGATGGACTTCCTAGTAACAATGAGCAGTTCTTC; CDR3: CASSEDGLPSNNEQFF
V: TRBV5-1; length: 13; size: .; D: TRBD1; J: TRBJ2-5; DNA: TGCGCCAGCAGCGTGGACAGGATGGAGACCCAGTACTTC; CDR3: CASSVDRMETQYF
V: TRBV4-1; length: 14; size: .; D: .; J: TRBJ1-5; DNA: TGCGCCAGCAGCCAAGTACAGGGCGCCCAGCCCCAGCATTTT; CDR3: CASSQVQGAQPQHF
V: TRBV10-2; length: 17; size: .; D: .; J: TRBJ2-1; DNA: TGCGCCAGCAGGCCCACTCCGGGACCTGGGGGGTCCAATGAGCAGTTCTTC; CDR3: CASRPTPGPGGSNEQFF
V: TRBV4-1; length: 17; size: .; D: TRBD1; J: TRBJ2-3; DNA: TGCGCCAGCAGCCCGAGACAGGGGGCTTGGAGCACAGATACGCAGTATTTT; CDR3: CASSPRQGAWSTDTQYF
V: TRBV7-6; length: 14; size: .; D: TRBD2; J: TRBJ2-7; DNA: TGTGCCAGCAGCTTAACGGGACTAGTCTACGAGCAGTACTTC; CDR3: CASSLTGLVYEQYF
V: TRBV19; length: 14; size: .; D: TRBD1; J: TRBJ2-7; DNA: TGTGCCAGTAGTATCGCCCACAGGGGCTACGAGCAGTACTTC; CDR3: CASSIAHRGYEQYF
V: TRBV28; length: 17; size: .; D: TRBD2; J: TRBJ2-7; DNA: TGTGCCAGCAGTTACGGACTAGCGGGAGAGGGTAGGATCGAGCAGTACTTC; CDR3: CASSYGLAGEGRIEQYF
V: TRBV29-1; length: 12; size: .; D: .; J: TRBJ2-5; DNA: TGCAGCGTTGATTGGGAGACAGGGACCCAGTACTTC; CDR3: CSVDWETGTQYF
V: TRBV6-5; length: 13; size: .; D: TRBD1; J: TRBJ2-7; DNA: TGTGCCATTCTCCGGGACAGCTCCTACGAGCAGTACTTC; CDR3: CAILRDSSYEQYF